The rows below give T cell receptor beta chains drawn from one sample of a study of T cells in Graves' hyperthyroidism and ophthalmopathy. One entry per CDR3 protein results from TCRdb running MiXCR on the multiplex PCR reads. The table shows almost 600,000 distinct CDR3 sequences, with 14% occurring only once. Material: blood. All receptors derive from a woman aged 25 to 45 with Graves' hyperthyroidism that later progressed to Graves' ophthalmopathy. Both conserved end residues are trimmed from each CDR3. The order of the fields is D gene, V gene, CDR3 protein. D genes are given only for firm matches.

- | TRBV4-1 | ASSQVSGLTGELF
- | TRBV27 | ASSLWGGETQY
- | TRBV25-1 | ASSEGGASPLH
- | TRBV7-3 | ASSLLEGWTEAF
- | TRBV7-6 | ASSLGSDPDYGYT
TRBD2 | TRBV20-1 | SVEGAGAVF
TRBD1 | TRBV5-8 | ASSLTGGIGNTEAF
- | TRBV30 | AYGPGVEKLF
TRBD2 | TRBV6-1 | ASSETGLAGNYNEQF
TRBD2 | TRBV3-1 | ASSQDQGLAGGWSSYNERF
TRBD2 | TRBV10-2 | ASSESRLAGGQF
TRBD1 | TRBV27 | ASRLGTDNEQF
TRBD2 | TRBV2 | ATSPSGSSYNEQF
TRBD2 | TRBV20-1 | SARRERYEQY
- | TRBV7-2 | ASSLEQGRGNTIY
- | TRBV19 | ASSPDRRQGALGYT